One and the same sample provided the 18 T cell receptor beta chains below, sequenced in a study of identifying expanded T cells in peripheral blood. The table came from immunoSEQ multiplex PCR; TCRdb's copy has only in-frame clones and leaves some out. Here the sample spans around 50,000 clones, about nine tenths being singletons. Sequenced input: blood. These receptors all come from a person aged 18 to 70 in good health.

V and J are TRBV27 and TRBJ2-5; possible D gene TRBD2, 6 bases. The CDR3 contains 14 residues. Germline V gene data show CDR1 as MNHEY and CDR2 as SMNVEV (reference sequence). V was pared by 2 bases and J by 5 bases, with 12 bases between. The CDR3 DNA follows: TGTGCCAGCAGTTTAAATTGGGGGGTGGAGACCCAGTACTTC. Protein: CASSLNWGVETQYF.

The DNA of the CDR3 is TGTGCCAGCAGTTTGTCCTCTCTTAGTAGGGTCTGGGATGAGCAGTTCTTC. Translated, it gives CASSLSSLSRVWDEQFF. The chain carries TRBV28 and TRBJ2-1, with D uncertain. Trimming removed 3 bases at V and 8 bases at J, with 23 bases between. The CDR3 extends over 17 amino acids. CDR1 MDHEN and CDR2 SYDVKM come from the germline V gene.

The CDR3 nucleotides are TGTGCCAGCAGCTCGGACGGGGGATCATTCAATGAGCAGTTCTTC. It encodes CASSSDGGSFNEQFF. The chain recombines TRBV5-4 with TRBJ2-1; D possibly corresponds to TRBD2 (6 bases). Deletions cut 3 bases from V and 6 bases from J, with 16 bases between. The CDR3 length is 15 residues. Germline-derived CDR1 and CDR2 are SGHNT and YYREEE (reference sequence).

The chain is built from TRBV5-1 and TRBJ2-7, with 11 bases lining up with TRBD2. Germline CDR1 and CDR2: SGHRS and YFSETQ. With 4 bases clipped from V and 3 bases from J, the junction kept 6 bases outside the gene matches. The CDR3 extends over 15 amino acids. The CDR3 nucleotides read TGCGCCAGCAGCACATCTAGCGGGGGGATCTACGAGCAGTACTTC. This encodes CASSTSSGGIYEQYF.

The CDR3 sequence is CASRAEGNTEAFF. The CDR3 coding sequence is TGTGCCAGCCGAGCCGAGGGTAACACTGAAGCTTTCTTT. The genes are TRBV11-2 and TRBJ1-1; D unclear. Germline V gene sequence: CDR1 SGHAT, CDR2 FQNNGV. V shed 8 bases and J shed 2 bases, with 12 bases lying between them. The CDR3 is 13 residues long.

The chain has TRBV19 and TRBJ1-3, with 7 bases identical to TRBD1. Germline V gene lookup returns CDR1 LNHDA and CDR2 SQIVND (reference sequence). This CDR3 spans 15 amino acids. The V gene end was trimmed by 4 bases and the J gene end by 0 bases; junction bases not matched to a gene: 3. CDR3 coding DNA: TGTGCCAGTAGTAACAGGGGCGACTCTGGAAACACCATATATTTT. As protein: CASSNRGDSGNTIYF.

The table lists this clone with a few counts. V usage is TRBV4-3 and J usage is TRBJ2-1; D gene unclear. This CDR3 region has 13 residues. CDR1 LGHNA and CDR2 YSLEER come from the germline V gene. V shed 0 bases and J shed 8 bases, with 8 bases lying between them. The CDR3 region is CASSQEWNDEQFF. CDR3 nucleotides: TGCGCCAGCAGCCAAGAATGGAATGATGAGCAGTTCTTC.

This chain links TRBV19 with TRBJ1-5; 7 bases match TRBD1. The ends lost 5 bases at V and 2 bases at J; junction bases unmatched: 6. CDR1 and CDR2 (germline): LNHDA, SQIVND (reference sequence). The CDR3 runs 15 residues. The CDR3 here is CASSPAGTGNQPQHF. CDR3 nucleotides: TGTGCCAGTAGTCCCGCCGGGACAGGCAATCAGCCCCAGCATTTT.

This CDR3 reads CSVEDRQGVKGYTF. In DNA, the CDR3 is TGCAGCGTTGAAGATAGGCAGGGCGTGAAGGGCTACACCTTC. V gene TRBV29-1 combines with J gene TRBJ1-2, with D possibly TRBD1 on 5 matching bases. Germline assignment: CDR1 SQVTM and CDR2 ANQGSEA. V lost 0 bases and J lost 8, with 16 bases in between. The CDR3 runs 14 residues.

The CDR3, as DNA: TGTGCCAGCGGAGGGGCAGGAGGGGATACGCAGTATTTT. It encodes CASGGAGGDTQYF. V is TRBV5-4 and J is TRBJ2-3; D is perhaps TRBD2 (6 bases). Per germline, CDR1 SGHNT and CDR2 YYREEE (reference sequence). This CDR3 contains 13 residues. Trimming took 7 bases from V and 6 from J, leaving 15 bases between them.

The genes are TRBV18 and TRBJ2-7; 9 bases are a match to TRBD2. Germline lookup yields CDR1 KGHSH and CDR2 LQKENI. J was trimmed by 3 bases and V by 6 bases; bases with no gene match: 6. The CDR3 extends over 14 amino acids. This CDR3 reads CASSLAGAGYEQYF. In DNA, the CDR3 is TGTGCCAGCTCGTTAGCGGGAGCAGGCTACGAGCAGTACTTC. The full variable domain, its missing parts supplied by reference TRBV18 and TRBJ2-7, is NAGVMQNPRHLVRRRGQEARLRCSPMKGHSHVYWYRQLPEEGLKFMVYLQKENIIDESGMPKERFSAEFPKEGPSILRIQQVVRGDSAAYFCASSLAGAGYEQYFGPGTRLTVT.

The chain combines TRBV6-5 with TRBJ1-6, with no clear D. V was pared by 3 bases and J by 6 bases, with 12 bases between. This CDR3 contains 15 residues. Germline CDR1 MNHEY, CDR2 SVGAGI. CDR3 sequence reads: CASSYGVRGNSPLHF. The CDR3 DNA is TGTGCCAGCAGTTATGGGGTGCGAGGTAATTCACCCCTCCACTTT.

CDR3 in DNA: TGTGCCAGCAGCTTGGACCCTCGCACCGGGGAGCTGTTTTTT. This encodes CASSLDPRTGELFF. This chain connects TRBV5-6 to TRBJ2-2; D gene unclear. The CDR3 sequence is 14 residues long. The V end lost 0 bases, the J end lost 4 bases, and 7 bases lay between the germline ends. CDR1 and CDR2 from the germline V gene are SGHDT and YYEEEE. Using reference TRBV5-6 and TRBJ2-2 for the parts outside the CDR3, the full variable domain is DAGVTQSPTHLIKTRGQQVTLRCSPKSGHDTVSWYQQALGQGPQFIFQYYEEEERQRGNFPDRFSGHQFPNYSSELNVNALLLGDSALYLCASSLDPRTGELFFGEGSRLTVL.

The V gene is TRBV7-8, the J gene TRBJ1-1; D remains unclear. This CDR3 region has 14 residues. Germline V CDR1 and CDR2: SGHVS, FQNEAQ. V was cut by 4 bases and J by 1 base, with 10 bases left in between. CDR3 coding DNA: TGTGCCAGCAGCTCCGCGACACCGAACACTGAAGCTTTCTTT. Protein sequence: CASSSATPNTEAFF.

The chain recombines TRBV27 with TRBJ2-7; D not resolved. Germline V gene lookup returns CDR1 MNHEY and CDR2 SMNVEV (reference sequence). This CDR3 has 11 amino acids. V was pared by 4 bases and J by 2 bases, with 3 bases between. The CDR3 nucleotides read TGTGCCAGCAGTTCTCCCTACGAGCAGTACTTC. As protein: CASSSPYEQYF.

The gene calls are TRBV4-2 and TRBJ2-7, with TRBD2 as a possible D gene (7 bases). Germline-derived CDR1 and CDR2 are LGHNA and YNFKEQ. Deletions cut 1 base from V and 5 bases from J, with 24 bases between. The CDR3 totals 18 residues. The CDR3 coding sequence is TGTGCCAGCAGCCAAGCTTGGGGGGGGAGTCGGGCAGGGGACGAGCAGTACTTC. It codes for CASSQAWGGSRAGDEQYF.

The CDR3 spells CASSSRTGDNEKLFF. DNA of the CDR3: TGCGCCAGCAGCTCAAGGACAGGGGATAATGAAAAACTGTTTTTT. This chain links TRBV5-1 with TRBJ1-4, with 9 nucleotides matching TRBD1. This CDR3 has 15 amino acids. The J segment lost 4 bases and the V segment lost 3 bases, leaving 4 bases of the junction unmatched. CDR1 SGHRS and CDR2 YFSETQ come from the germline V gene. The full variable domain, rest sourced from reference TRBV5-1 and TRBJ1-4, is KAGVTQTPRYLIKTRGQQVTLSCSPISGHRSVSWYQQTPGQGLQFLFEYFSETQRNKGNFPGRFSGRQFSNSRSEMNVSTLELGDSALYLCASSSRTGDNEKLFFGSGTQLSVL.

The genes are TRBV30 and TRBJ2-5; D is undetermined. This CDR3 region has 15 residues. The V end was cut by 2 bases, the J end by 5 bases, with 18 bases between. Germline CDR1 GTSNPN, CDR2 SVGIG (reference sequence). The CDR3 sequence: CAWSYTGTVLETQYF. The CDR3 DNA reads TGTGCCTGGAGTTATACGGGTACCGTACTGGAGACCCAGTACTTC.